This T cell receptor beta chain was recovered during a study of TIL therapy for anti-PD-1-resistant metastatic lung cancer. About the research overall: Median tumor PD-L1 proportion score was approximately 6.3%. Median tumor mutation burden was 1.5 mutations per megabase.

Study conclusions and caveats: Treatment-naive, never-smoker and oncogene-addicted patients were overrepresented in this highly selected cohort.

CDR3 length equals 15 residues. Germline assignment: CDR1 MNHEY and CDR2 SMNVEV (reference sequence). Trimming left V 5 bases short and J 0 bases short, with 10 bases between. About this clone: Its antigen is not identified.

The immunoSEQ assay was v3. Using immunoSEQ multiplex PCR, the repertoire was profiled, and TCRdb retains in-frame clones only, with some absent. The repertoire consists of 45,000 to 60,000 clones, with 79% occurring once and the leading ten covering more than 4.5%. Specified time point: pre-treatment sample, taken before nivolumab and TIL therapy. This chain joins TRBV27 and TRBJ1-4; D possibly corresponds to TRBD1 (5 bases). This receptor was taken from a woman aged 25-80 years with non-small cell lung cancer. Source: blood, taken at baseline. The CDR3 DNA reads TGTGCCAGCAGTACAGGCATTGCAACTAATGAAAAACTGTTTTTT. Protein product: CASSTGIATNEKLFF.